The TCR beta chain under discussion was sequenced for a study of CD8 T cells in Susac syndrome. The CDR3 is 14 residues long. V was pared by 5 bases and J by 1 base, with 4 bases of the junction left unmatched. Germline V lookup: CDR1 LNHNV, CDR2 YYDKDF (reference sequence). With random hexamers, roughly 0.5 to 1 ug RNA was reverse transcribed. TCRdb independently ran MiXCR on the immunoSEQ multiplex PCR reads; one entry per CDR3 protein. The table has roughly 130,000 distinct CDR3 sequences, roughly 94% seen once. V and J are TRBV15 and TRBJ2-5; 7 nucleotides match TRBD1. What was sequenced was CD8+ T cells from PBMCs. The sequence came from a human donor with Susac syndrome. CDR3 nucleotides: TGTGCCACCAGCGGGGACAGAGCCCAAGAGACCCAGTACTTC. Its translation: CATSGDRAQETQYF.